Each of the 7 T cell receptor beta chains below was sequenced from the same sample in a study of blood T cells in healthy people across ages. A second roughly 6 to 11 cycle PCR used barcoded and J-beta primers. MiXCR, run by TCRdb on the 5' RACE reads, gives a single entry per CDR3 protein. The sample has around 990,000 distinct CDR3 sequences; more than 30% are singletons. Material: blood. The receptors come from a young man in good health.

This clonotype was observed a few times. The chain has TRBV4-3 and TRBJ1-4, with unresolved D. The CDR3 totals 16 residues. V was trimmed by 0 bases and J by 4 bases, leaving 12 bases between them. CDR1 and CDR2 from the germline V gene are LGHNA and YSLEER. CDR3 bases: TGCGCCAGCAGCCAAGATGGTGGGGAGAGTAATGAAAAACTGTTTTTT. Its protein is CASSQDGGESNEKLFF.

This chain links TRBV28 with TRBJ2-7; 10 positions match TRBD1. Per germline, CDR1 MDHEN and CDR2 SYDVKM. Losses at the gene ends were 3 bases for V and 5 bases for J; bases not matched to a gene: 10. This CDR3 has 16 residues. This CDR3 is CASSFRPGQGVHEQYF. As DNA, the CDR3 is TGTGCCAGCAGTTTTAGGCCCGGACAGGGGGTCCACGAGCAGTACTTC.

This rearrangement joins TRBV14 to TRBJ2-3; tentatively, D is TRBD2 (5 bases). Per germline, CDR1 SGHDN and CDR2 FVKESK. Trimming shortened V by 4 bases and J by 8 bases, and 13 bases separated the two germline ends. This CDR3 has 13 residues. The CDR3 DNA is TGTGCCAGCAGCCCTTACTTTCGGGGTACGCAGTATTTT. Encoded protein: CASSPYFRGTQYF. Full variable domain (rest looked up from reference TRBV14 and TRBJ2-3): EAGVTQFPSHSVIEKGQTVTLRCDPISGHDNLYWYRRVMGKEIKFLLHFVKESKQDESGMPNNRFLAERTGGTYSTLKVQPAELEDSGVYFCASSPYFRGTQYFGPGTRLTVL.

This clonotype was found a few times. This chain joins TRBV27 and TRBJ2-3; the match to TRBD2 covers 14 bases. Unmatched junction bases numbered 6, after V lost 4 bases and J lost 0 bases. The V gene's germline CDR1 is MNHEY and CDR2 SMNVEV (reference sequence). This CDR3 is built from 18 residues. The CDR3 region has the DNA TGTGCCAGCAGTTCTCGACTAGCGGGGGGGGGTAGCACAGATACGCAGTATTTT. Amino acids: CASSSRLAGGGSTDTQYF.

Many counts were recorded for this clonotype. This rearrangement joins TRBV12-3 or TRBV12-4 to TRBJ2-3, with 8 bases that match TRBD1. CDR3 length equals 14 residues. After removal of 7 bases from V and 3 bases from J, the junction contained 6 bases not matched to a gene. The CDR3 loop is CASTTGVGTDTQYF. CDR3 DNA sequence: TGTGCCAGCACGACAGGGGTTGGGACAGATACGCAGTATTTT.

The chain employs TRBV20-1 and TRBJ1-2; D perhaps matches TRBD1 (5 bases). The ends were cut back, 5 bases at V and 6 bases at J, with 19 bases in the middle. Germline V gives CDR1 DFQATT, CDR2 SNEGSKA (reference sequence). The CDR3 consists of 14 residues. CDR3 residues: CSADTGPPRDGYTF. In nucleotides, the CDR3 is TGCAGTGCTGACACAGGACCCCCTAGGGATGGCTACACCTTC.

The chain recombines TRBV9 with TRBJ1-2; D gene unclear. Germline values: CDR1 SGDLS, CDR2 YYNGEE. The CDR3 runs to 13 residues. V dropped 4 bases and J dropped 4 bases, with 11 bases sitting between them. The CDR3 protein is CASSRGLPYGYTF. For the CDR3, the DNA is TGTGCCAGCAGCCGTGGGCTTCCCTATGGCTACACCTTC.